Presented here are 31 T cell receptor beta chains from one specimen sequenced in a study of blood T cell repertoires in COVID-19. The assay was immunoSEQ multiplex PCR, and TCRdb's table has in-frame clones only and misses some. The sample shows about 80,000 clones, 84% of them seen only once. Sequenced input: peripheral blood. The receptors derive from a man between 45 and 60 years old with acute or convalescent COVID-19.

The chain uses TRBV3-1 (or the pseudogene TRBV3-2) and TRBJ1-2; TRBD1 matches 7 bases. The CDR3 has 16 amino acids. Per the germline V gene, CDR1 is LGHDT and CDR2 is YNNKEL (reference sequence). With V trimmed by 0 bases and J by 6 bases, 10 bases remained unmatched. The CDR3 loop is CASSQDRAGGSDGYTF. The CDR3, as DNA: TGTGCCAGCAGCCAAGATAGGGCAGGGGGGTCGGATGGCTACACCTTC.

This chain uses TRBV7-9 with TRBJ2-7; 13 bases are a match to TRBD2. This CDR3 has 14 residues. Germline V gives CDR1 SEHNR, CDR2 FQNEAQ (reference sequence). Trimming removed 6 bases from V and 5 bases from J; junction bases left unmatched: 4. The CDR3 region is CASSTGLAGNEQYF. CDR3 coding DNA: TGTGCCAGCAGTACGGGACTAGCGGGAAACGAGCAGTACTTC.

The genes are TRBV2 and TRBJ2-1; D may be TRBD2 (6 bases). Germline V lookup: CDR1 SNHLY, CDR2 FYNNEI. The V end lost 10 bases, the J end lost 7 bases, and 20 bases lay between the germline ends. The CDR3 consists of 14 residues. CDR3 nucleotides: TGTGCCATCTCGTTCGGAGGGAATAGTAATGAGCAGTTCTTC. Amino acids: CAISFGGNSNEQFF.

In nucleotides, the CDR3 is TGTGCCAGCAGTGCTCTGGGCAGTGAGCAGTTCTTC. Amino acids: CASSALGSEQFF. V gene TRBV2 combines with J gene TRBJ2-1, with unresolved D. With 4 bases removed from V and 9 bases from J, the gap between germline ends came to 10 bases. The V gene's germline CDR1 is SNHLY and CDR2 FYNNEI. The CDR3 has 12 amino acids.

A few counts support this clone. CDR3 sequence reads: CASRGRTNEQFF. CDR3 sequence (DNA): TGTGCCAGTAGGGGCAGAACAAATGAGCAGTTCTTC. The V call is TRBV7-2, the J call TRBJ2-1; D is perhaps TRBD1 (5 bases). The CDR3 is 12 amino acids. Between the trimmed V and J ends, which lost 9 bases and 7 bases, there was a span of 13 bases. The germline gives CDR1 SGHTA, CDR2 FQGNSA. Together with reference TRBV7-2 and TRBJ2-1, the CDR3 gives the full variable domain: GAGVSQSPSNKVTEKGKDVELRCDPISGHTALYWYRQSLGQGLEFLIYFQGNSAPDKSGLPSDRFSAERTGGSVSTLTIQRTQQEDSAVYLCASRGRTNEQFFGPGTRLTVL.

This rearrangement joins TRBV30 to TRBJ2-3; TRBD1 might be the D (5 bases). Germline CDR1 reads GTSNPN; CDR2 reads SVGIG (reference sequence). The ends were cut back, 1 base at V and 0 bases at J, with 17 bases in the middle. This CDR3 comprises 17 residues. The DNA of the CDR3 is TGTGCCTGGAGTGGGCCGCAGGGCCAACCTAGCACAGATACGCAGTATTTT. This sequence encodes CAWSGPQGQPSTDTQYF.

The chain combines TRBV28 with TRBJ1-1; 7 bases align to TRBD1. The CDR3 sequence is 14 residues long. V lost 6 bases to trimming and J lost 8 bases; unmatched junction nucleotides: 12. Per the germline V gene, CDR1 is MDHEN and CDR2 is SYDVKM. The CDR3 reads CASRFGTVTLEAFF. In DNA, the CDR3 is TGTGCCAGCAGGTTTGGGACAGTCACACTCGAAGCTTTCTTT.

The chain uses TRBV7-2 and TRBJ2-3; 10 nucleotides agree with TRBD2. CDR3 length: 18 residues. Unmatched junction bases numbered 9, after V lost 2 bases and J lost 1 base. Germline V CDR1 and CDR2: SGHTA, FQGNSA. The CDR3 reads CASSLYGLAGAGTDTQYF. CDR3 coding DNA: TGTGCCAGCAGCTTATACGGGCTAGCGGGGGCGGGCACAGATACGCAGTATTTT.

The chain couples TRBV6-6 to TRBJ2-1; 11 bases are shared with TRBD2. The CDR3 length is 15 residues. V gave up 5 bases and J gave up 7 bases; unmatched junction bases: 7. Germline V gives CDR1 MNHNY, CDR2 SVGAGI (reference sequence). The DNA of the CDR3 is TGTGCCAGCAGTACCAGTCGACTAGCGGGGAATGAGCAGTTCTTC. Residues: CASSTSRLAGNEQFF.

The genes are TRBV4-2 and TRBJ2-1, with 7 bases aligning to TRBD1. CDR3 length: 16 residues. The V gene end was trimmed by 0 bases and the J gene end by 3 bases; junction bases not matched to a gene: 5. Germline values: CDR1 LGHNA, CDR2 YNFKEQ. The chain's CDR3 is CASSQDTGQIYNEQFF. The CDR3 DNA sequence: TGTGCCAGCAGCCAAGATACGGGACAGATCTACAATGAGCAGTTCTTC.

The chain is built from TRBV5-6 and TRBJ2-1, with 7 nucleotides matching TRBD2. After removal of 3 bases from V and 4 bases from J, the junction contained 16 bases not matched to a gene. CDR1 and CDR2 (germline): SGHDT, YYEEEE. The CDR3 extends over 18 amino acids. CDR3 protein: CASSSTGLTQNWYNEQFF. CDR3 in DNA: TGTGCCAGCAGCTCCACGGGACTAACTCAGAACTGGTACAATGAGCAGTTCTTC.

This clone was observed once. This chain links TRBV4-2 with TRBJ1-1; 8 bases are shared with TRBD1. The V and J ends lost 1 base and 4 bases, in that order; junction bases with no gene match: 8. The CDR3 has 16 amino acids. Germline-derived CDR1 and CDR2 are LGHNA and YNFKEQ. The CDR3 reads CASSQGVGQGGTEAFF. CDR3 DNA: TGTGCCAGCAGCCAAGGGGTAGGACAGGGCGGCACTGAAGCTTTCTTT.

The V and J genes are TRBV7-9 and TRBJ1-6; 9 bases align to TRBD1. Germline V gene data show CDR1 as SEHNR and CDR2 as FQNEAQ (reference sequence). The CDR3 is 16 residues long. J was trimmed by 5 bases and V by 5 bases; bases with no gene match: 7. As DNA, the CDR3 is TGTGCCAGCAGCCTTAGGGGACAGGGTCATAATTCACCCCTCCACTTT. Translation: CASSLRGQGHNSPLHF.

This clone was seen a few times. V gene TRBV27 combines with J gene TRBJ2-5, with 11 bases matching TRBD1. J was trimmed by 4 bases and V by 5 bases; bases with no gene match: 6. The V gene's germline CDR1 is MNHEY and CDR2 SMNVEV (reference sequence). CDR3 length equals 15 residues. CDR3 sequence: CASSHRDRGRETQYF. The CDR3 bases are TGTGCCAGCAGTCACCGGGACAGGGGGAGAGAGACCCAGTACTTC.

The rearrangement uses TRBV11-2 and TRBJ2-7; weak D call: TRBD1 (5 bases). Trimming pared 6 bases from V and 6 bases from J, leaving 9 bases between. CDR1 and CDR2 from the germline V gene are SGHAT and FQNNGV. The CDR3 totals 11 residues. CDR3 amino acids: CASSLRGEQYF. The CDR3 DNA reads TGTGCCAGCAGTCTAAGGGGCGAGCAGTACTTC.

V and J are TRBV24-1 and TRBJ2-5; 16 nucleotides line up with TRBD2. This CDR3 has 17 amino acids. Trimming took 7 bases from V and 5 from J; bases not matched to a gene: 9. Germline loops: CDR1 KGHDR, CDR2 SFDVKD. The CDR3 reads CATSRTGLAGGPETQYF. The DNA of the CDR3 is TGTGCCACCAGCAGGACGGGACTAGCGGGAGGGCCTGAGACCCAGTACTTC.

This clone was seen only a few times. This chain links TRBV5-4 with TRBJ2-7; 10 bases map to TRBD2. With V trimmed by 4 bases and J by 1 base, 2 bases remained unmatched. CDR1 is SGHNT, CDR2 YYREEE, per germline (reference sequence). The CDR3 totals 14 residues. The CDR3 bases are TGTGCCAGCAGCCCTAGCGGGGGTTCCTACGAGCAGTACTTC. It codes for CASSPSGGSYEQYF.

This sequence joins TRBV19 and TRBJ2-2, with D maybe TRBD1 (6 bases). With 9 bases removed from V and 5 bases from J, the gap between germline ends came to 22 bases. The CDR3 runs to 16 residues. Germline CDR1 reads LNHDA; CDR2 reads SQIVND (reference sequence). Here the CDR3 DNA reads TGTGCCAGCCAGATTAATACAGGGTTCCGAACCGGGGAGCTGTTTTTT. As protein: CASQINTGFRTGELFF.

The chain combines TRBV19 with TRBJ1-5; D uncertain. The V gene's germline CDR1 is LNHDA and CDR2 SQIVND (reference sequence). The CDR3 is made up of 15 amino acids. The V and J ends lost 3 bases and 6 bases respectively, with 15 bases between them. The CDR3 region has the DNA TGTGCCAGTAGTATTGGCACCCGAGCGATTCAGCCCCAGCATTTT. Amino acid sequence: CASSIGTRAIQPQHF.

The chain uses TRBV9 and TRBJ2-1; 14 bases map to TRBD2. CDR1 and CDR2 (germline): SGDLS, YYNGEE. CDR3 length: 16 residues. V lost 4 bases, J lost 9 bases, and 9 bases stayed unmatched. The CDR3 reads CASSMGLAGVVLEQFF. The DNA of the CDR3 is TGTGCCAGCAGCATGGGACTAGCGGGAGTCGTTCTTGAGCAGTTCTTC. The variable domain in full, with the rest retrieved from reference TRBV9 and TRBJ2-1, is DSGVTQTPKHLITATGQRVTLRCSPRSGDLSVYWYQQSLDQGLQFLIQYYNGEERAKGNILERFSAQQFPDLHSELNLSSLELGDSALYFCASSMGLAGVVLEQFFGPGTRLTVL.

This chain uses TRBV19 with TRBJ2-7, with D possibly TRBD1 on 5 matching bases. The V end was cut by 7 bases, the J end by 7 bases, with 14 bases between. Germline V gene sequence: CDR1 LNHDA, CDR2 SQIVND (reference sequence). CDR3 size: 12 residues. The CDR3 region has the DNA TGTGCCAGTACAGGGATGAGTCGTGAGCAGTACTTC. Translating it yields CASTGMSREQYF. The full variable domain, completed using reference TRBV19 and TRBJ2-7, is DGGITQSPKYLFRKEGQNVTLSCEQNLNHDAMYWYRQDPGQGLRLIYYSQIVNDFQKGDIAEGYSVSREKKESFPLTVTSAQKNPTAFYLCASTGMSREQYFGPGTRLTVT.

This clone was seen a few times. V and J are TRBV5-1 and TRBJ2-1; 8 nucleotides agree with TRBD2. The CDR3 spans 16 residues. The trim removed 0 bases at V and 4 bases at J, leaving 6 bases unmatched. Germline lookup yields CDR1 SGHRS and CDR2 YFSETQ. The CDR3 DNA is TGCGCCAGCAGCTTGGGAGGGCTAGCGGGTTACAATGAGCAGTTCTTC. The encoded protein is CASSLGGLAGYNEQFF.

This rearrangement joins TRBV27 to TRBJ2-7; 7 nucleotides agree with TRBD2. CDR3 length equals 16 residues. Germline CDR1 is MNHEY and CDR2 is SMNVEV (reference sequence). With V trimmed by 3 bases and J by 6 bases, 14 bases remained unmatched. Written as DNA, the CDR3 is TGTGCCAGCAGTTTGGCACGGCGGGGGAACGTCGTCGAGCAGTACTTC. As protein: CASSLARRGNVVEQYF.

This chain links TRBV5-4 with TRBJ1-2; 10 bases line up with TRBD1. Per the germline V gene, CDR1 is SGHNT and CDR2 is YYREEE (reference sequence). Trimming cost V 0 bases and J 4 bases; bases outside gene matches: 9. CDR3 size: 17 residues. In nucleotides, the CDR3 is TGTGCCAGCAGCTTGGACCGACAGGGGGCGAGTGGCTATGGCTACACCTTC. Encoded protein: CASSLDRQGASGYGYTF. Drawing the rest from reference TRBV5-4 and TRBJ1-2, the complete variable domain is ETGVTQSPTHLIKTRGQQVTLRCSSQSGHNTVSWYQQALGQGPQFIFQYYREEENGRGNFPPRFSGLQFPNYSSELNVNALELDDSALYLCASSLDRQGASGYGYTFGSGTRLTVV.

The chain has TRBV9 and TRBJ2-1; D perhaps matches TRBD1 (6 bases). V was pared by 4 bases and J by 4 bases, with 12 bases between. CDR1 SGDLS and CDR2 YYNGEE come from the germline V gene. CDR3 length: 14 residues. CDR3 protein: CASSPGTTYNEQFF. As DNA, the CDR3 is TGTGCCAGCAGCCCCGGGACAACATACAATGAGCAGTTCTTC.

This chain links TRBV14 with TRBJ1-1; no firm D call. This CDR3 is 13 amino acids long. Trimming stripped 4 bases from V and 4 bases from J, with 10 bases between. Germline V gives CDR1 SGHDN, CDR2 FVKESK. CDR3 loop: CASSPDRVTEAFF. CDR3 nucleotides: TGTGCCAGCAGCCCCGATCGGGTCACTGAAGCTTTCTTT.

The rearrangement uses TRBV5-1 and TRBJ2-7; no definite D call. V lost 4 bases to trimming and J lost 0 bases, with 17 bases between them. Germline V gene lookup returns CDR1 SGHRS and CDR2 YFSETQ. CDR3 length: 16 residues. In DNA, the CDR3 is TGCGCCAGCAGCACGACATTAAGACGGATCTCCTACGAGCAGTACTTC. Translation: CASSTTLRRISYEQYF.

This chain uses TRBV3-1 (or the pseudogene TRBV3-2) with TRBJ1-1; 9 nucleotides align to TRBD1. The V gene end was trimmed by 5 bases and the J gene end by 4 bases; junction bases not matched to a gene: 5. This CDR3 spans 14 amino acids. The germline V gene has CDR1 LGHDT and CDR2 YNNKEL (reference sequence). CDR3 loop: CASSTGGAGTEAFF. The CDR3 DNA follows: TGTGCCAGCAGCACAGGGGGCGCGGGCACTGAAGCTTTCTTT.

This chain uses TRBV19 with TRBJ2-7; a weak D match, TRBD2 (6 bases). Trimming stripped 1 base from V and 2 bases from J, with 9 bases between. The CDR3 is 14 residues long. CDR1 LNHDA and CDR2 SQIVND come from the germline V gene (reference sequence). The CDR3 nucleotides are TGTGCCAGTAGTATAGGTAGCGGACCCTACGAGCAGTACTTC. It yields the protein CASSIGSGPYEQYF. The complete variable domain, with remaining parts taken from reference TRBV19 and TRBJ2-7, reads DGGITQSPKYLFRKEGQNVTLSCEQNLNHDAMYWYRQDPGQGLRLIYYSQIVNDFQKGDIAEGYSVSREKKESFPLTVTSAQKNPTAFYLCASSIGSGPYEQYFGPGTRLTVT.

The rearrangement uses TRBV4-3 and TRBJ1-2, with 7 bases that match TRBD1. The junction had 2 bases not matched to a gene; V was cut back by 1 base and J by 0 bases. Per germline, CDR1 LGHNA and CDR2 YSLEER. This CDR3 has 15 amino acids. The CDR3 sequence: CASSQVGTANYGYTF. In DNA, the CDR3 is TGCGCCAGCAGCCAAGTTGGGACAGCTAACTATGGCTACACCTTC.

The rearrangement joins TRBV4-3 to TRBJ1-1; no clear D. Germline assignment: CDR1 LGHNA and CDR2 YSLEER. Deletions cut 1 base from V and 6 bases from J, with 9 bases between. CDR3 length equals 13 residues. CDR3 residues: CASSQVGGSEAFF. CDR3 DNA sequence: TGCGCCAGCAGCCAAGTAGGAGGATCTGAAGCTTTCTTT.